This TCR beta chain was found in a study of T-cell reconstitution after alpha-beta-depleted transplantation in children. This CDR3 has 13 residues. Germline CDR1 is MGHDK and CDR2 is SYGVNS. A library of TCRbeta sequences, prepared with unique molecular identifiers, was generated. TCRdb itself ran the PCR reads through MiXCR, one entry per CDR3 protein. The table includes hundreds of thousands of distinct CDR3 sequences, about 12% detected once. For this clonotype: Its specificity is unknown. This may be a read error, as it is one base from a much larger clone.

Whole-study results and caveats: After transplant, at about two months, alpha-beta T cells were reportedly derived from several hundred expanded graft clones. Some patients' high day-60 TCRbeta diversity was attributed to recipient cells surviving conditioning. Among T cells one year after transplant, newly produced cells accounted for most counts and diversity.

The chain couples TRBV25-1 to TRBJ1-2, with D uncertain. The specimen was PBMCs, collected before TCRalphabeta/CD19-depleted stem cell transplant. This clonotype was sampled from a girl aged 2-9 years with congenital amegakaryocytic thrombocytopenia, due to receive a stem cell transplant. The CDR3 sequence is CACSSPAPYGYTF. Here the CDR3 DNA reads TGTGCCTGCAGTTCTCCGGCGCCCTATGGCTACACCTTC.